The 20 T cell receptor beta chains listed next were all sequenced from one sample in a study of T cell repertoires in cytomegalovirus infection. TCRdb re-analysed the reads in MiXCR, keeping a single row per CDR3 protein. Of fewer than 850,000 distinct CDR3 sequences in the sample, just under 30% were seen once. The antigens of these receptors remain unknown. The sequenced sample was cultured CD8+ T cells from PBMCs, obtained from culture after CMV antigen stimulation. Every receptor here comes from a human donor in good health (CMV status not recorded). Some clones in this sample may be carry-over from other donors' samples.

The table lists this clonotype with many counts. This chain connects TRBV24-1 to TRBJ2-5, with D tentatively TRBD2 (6 bases). The ends were cut back, 0 bases at V and 5 bases at J, with 18 bases in the middle. Germline CDR1 and CDR2: KGHDR and SFDVKD. This CDR3 is 17 amino acids long. CDR3 coding DNA: TGTGCCACCAGTGATTTGCCCCCCCCAGGGAGGCGGGAGACCCAGTACTTC. Amino acids: CATSDLPPPGRRETQYF.

The V gene is TRBV6-8, the J gene TRBJ2-1, with 7 bases that match TRBD2. The CDR3 totals 15 residues. Germline V gene lookup returns CDR1 MNHGY and CDR2 SAAAGT. With V trimmed by 4 bases and J by 4 bases, 7 bases remained unmatched. CDR3 amino acids: CASSFRGEGYNEQFF. The CDR3 bases are TGTGCCAGCAGTTTTCGGGGGGAGGGTTACAATGAGCAGTTCTTC.

This sequence joins TRBV12-3 or TRBV12-4 and TRBJ2-3, with D possibly called TRBD1 or TRBD2 (6 bases each). This CDR3 region has 16 residues. Trimming removed 10 bases from V and 0 bases from J, with 20 bases in between. In nucleotides, the CDR3 is TGTGCCATACGAGAGGGGGACTCTGATAGCACAGATACGCAGTATTTT. Amino acid sequence: CAIREGDSDSTDTQYF.

This clonotype was picked up a small number of times. The chain carries TRBV4-1 and TRBJ2-3, with a weak D call TRBD2 (5 bases). Germline values: CDR1 MGHRA, CDR2 YSYEKL. The CDR3 spans 15 residues. Trimming shortened V by 1 base and J by 1 base, and 9 bases separated the two germline ends. The DNA of the CDR3 is TGCGCCAGCAGCCAAGGCGGGTCACGCACAGATACGCAGTATTTT. Translated: CASSQGGSRTDTQYF.

The chain combines TRBV29-1 with TRBJ1-2; 7 nucleotides agree with TRBD1. Germline V gene sequence: CDR1 SQVTM, CDR2 ANQGSEA. J was trimmed by 8 bases and V by 5 bases; bases with no gene match: 11. The CDR3 length is 13 residues. CDR3 DNA: TGCAGCGTTCCTGATAGGGGGCCGGAGGGCTACACCTTC. It encodes CSVPDRGPEGYTF.

This clonotype was observed once. This sequence joins TRBV4-1 and TRBJ1-1; D is undetermined. Germline V gene sequence: CDR1 MGHRA, CDR2 YSYEKL. Trimming pared 1 base from V and 7 bases from J, leaving 7 bases between. The CDR3 is 12 amino acids. CDR3 nucleotides: TGCGCCAGCAGCCAAGCCGGAGTTGAAGCTTTCTTT. It is translated as CASSQAGVEAFF.

This clonotype has a handful of counts. V usage is TRBV12-5 and J usage is TRBJ1-1, with D perhaps TRBD1 (5 bases). V was trimmed by 2 bases and J by 11 bases, leaving 15 bases between them. The CDR3 runs 13 residues. Germline V CDR1 and CDR2: LGHNT, FRNRAP. The chain's CDR3 is CASGLFVQDTAFF. Written as DNA, the CDR3 is TGTGCTAGTGGTTTGTTTGTCCAGGACACTGCTTTCTTT.

Regarding this clonotype: Germline is not matched at one junction end, which may reflect a read error. V gene TRBV7-8 combines with J gene TRBJ2-1; TRBD2 matches 13 bases. CDR3 length equals 14 residues. Germline V gives CDR1 SGHVS, CDR2 FQNEAQ. The CDR3 region has the DNA TGTGCCAGCAGAACTAGCGGGGGGGCCAATGAGCTGTTCTTC. This encodes CASRTSGGANELFF.

This clonotype was observed many times. This rearrangement joins TRBV7-2 to TRBJ2-3; D is perhaps TRBD2 (6 bases). There are 16 residues in the CDR3. Trimming shortened V by 1 base and J by 3 bases, and 14 bases separated the two germline ends. Germline V lookup: CDR1 SGHTA, CDR2 FQGNSA. The CDR3 reads CASSLVVPGLTDTQYF. CDR3 sequence (DNA): TGTGCCAGCAGCTTAGTAGTCCCAGGACTAACAGATACGCAGTATTTT.

V usage is TRBV7-9 and J usage is TRBJ1-1; the D gene is possibly TRBD1 (6 bases). With 11 bases removed from V and 7 bases from J, the gap between germline ends came to 23 bases. Per the germline V gene, CDR1 is SEHNR and CDR2 is FQNEAQ (reference sequence). CDR3 length: 14 amino acids. The chain's CDR3 is CAVWDAKGTSEAFF. Here the CDR3 DNA reads TGTGCCGTCTGGGACGCAAAAGGGACAAGTGAAGCTTTCTTT.

With respect to this clonotype: This may come from a read error, since a much larger clone is one base off. This sequence joins TRBV7-1 and TRBJ2-5; no reliable D call. TRBV7-1 is flagged as an ORF with uncertain function. The CDR3 is 14 residues long. The CDR3 DNA reads as TGTGCCAACAGCATCGCCTCGGGCCGACCTACCCAGTACTTC. It translates to CANSIASGRPTQYF.

This chain joins TRBV11-2 and TRBJ2-3; D is unresolved. V gave up 1 base and J gave up 2 bases, with 7 bases separating them. Looked up from germline, CDR1 is SGHAT and CDR2 is FQNNGV. The CDR3 has 14 residues. CDR3: CASSLVKATDTQYF. The DNA of the CDR3 is TGTGCCAGCAGCTTAGTCAAGGCCACAGATACGCAGTATTTT.

The rearrangement uses TRBV7-6 and TRBJ2-1, with TRBD2 identical over 12 bases. Germline CDR1 is SGHVS and CDR2 is FNYEAQ. The trim removed 1 base at V and 7 bases at J, leaving 8 bases unmatched. The CDR3 loop spans 17 amino acids. CDR3: CASSLGFTSGGWNEQFF. The CDR3 nucleotides are TGTGCCAGCAGCTTAGGTTTTACTAGCGGGGGGTGGAATGAGCAGTTCTTC.

This clonotype was detected a few times. The chain has TRBV20-1 and TRBJ2-1, with 10 nucleotides matching TRBD2. The CDR3 is made up of 15 amino acids. J lost 4 bases, V lost 1 base, and 4 bases had no gene match. Germline V gene sequence: CDR1 DFQATT, CDR2 SNEGSKA (reference sequence). CDR3 nucleotide sequence: TGCAGTGCTAGAGGAACTAGCGGGGAATACAATGAGCAGTTCTTC. Its translation: CSARGTSGEYNEQFF.

Turning to this clonotype: At one boundary the junction diverges from the germline segment, which might be a read error. The rearrangement joins TRBV12-3 or TRBV12-4 to TRBJ1-2; 9 nucleotides align to TRBD1. The CDR3 has 14 amino acids. The CDR3 reads CGSSSTGGDYGYTF. CDR3 bases: TGTGGCAGCAGTAGCACAGGGGGCGACTATGGCTACACCTTC.

This clonotype was seen only a few times. The chain carries TRBV5-6 and TRBJ2-1; D is unclear. V shed 4 bases and J shed 9 bases, with 17 bases lying between them. The V gene's germline CDR1 is SGHDT and CDR2 YYEEEE. The CDR3 covers 14 residues. As DNA, the CDR3 is TGTGCCAGCAGCCGAGGAGCCGGGCACGGTGAGCAGTTCTTC. This sequence encodes CASSRGAGHGEQFF.

This sequence joins TRBV2 and TRBJ2-1; 8 bases agree with TRBD1. Losses at the gene ends were 3 bases for V and 4 bases for J; bases not matched to a gene: 8. CDR3 length: 16 residues. From germline, CDR1 is SNHLY and CDR2 FYNNEI. CDR3 in amino acids: CASSEVGGQGYNEQFF. For the CDR3, the DNA is TGTGCCAGCAGTGAGGTGGGAGGACAGGGATACAATGAGCAGTTCTTC.

CDR3 DNA: TGTGCCAGCAGCCCGACAGGGGGCAGGGTTGGCTACACCTTC. Translation gives CASSPTGGRVGYTF. This rearrangement joins TRBV7-9 to TRBJ1-2; 10 nucleotides align to TRBD1. The CDR3 is 14 amino acids. The germline V gene has CDR1 SEHNR and CDR2 FQNEAQ (reference sequence). V shed 5 bases, J shed 7 bases, and the junction held 7 bases outside the gene matches. Supplemented by reference TRBV7-9 and TRBJ1-2, the full variable domain reads DTGVSQNPRHKITKRGQNVTFRCDPISEHNRLYWYRQTLGQGPEFLTYFQNEAQLEKSRLLSDRFSAERPKGSFSTLEIQRTEQGDSAMYLCASSPTGGRVGYTFGSGTRLTVV.

The chain is built from TRBV27 and TRBJ1-1; 7 bases align to TRBD1. Trimming removed 5 bases from V and 4 bases from J; junction bases left unmatched: 7. The CDR3 is 14 amino acids. From germline, CDR1 is MNHEY and CDR2 SMNVEV (reference sequence). CDR3 nucleotide sequence: TGTGCCAGCAGTCCACCGACAGGGCTCACTGAAGCTTTCTTT. Translation gives CASSPPTGLTEAFF.

The chain carries TRBV24-1 and TRBJ2-7; D ambiguous. Germline CDR1 and CDR2: KGHDR and SFDVKD. Trimming left V 5 bases short and J 4 bases short, with 8 bases between. The CDR3 has 12 amino acids. DNA for the CDR3: TGTGCCACCAGTGCCGAATATTACGAGCAGTACTTC. It is translated as CATSAEYYEQYF.